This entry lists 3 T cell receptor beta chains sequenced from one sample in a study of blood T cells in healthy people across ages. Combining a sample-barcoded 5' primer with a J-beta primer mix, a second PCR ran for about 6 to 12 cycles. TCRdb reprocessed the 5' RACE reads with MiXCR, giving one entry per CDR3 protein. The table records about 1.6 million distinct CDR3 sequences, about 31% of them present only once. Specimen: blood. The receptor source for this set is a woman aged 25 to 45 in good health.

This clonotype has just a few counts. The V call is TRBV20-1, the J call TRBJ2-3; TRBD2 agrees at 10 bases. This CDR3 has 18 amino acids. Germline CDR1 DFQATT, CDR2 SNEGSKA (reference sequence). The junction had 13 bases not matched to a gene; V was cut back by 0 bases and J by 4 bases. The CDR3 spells CSARDGLAVSSLADTQYF. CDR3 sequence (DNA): TGCAGTGCTAGAGATGGACTAGCGGTGTCTTCCCTAGCAGATACGCAGTATTTT.

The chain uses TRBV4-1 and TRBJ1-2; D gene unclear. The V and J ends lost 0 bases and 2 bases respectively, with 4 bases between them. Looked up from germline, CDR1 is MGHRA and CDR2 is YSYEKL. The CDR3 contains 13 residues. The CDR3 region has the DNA TGCGCCAGCAGCCAAGAAGAAAACTATGGCTACACCTTC. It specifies CASSQEENYGYTF.

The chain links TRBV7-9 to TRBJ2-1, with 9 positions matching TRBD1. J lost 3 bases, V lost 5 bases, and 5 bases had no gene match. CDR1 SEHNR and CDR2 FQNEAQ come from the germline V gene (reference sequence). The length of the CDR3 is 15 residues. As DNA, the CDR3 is TGTGCCAGCAGCCTGGGACAGGGACTCTACAATGAGCAGTTCTTC. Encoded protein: CASSLGQGLYNEQFF.